The 23 T cell receptor beta chains below come from one sample, sequenced in a study of cytomegalovirus exposure and HLA in healthy donors. Researchers ran the PCR with 60 Vbeta and 13 Jbeta primers. The repertoire was sequenced with immunoSEQ multiplex PCR; TCRdb's copy has only in-frame clones and lacks some. Among 200,000 to 250,000 clones listed, around 80% were seen once. Sequences were obtained from PBMCs. The source of these receptors is a woman aged 55 to 70 in good health and CMV-seropositive.

V is TRBV2 and J is TRBJ2-3; the match to TRBD2 covers 7 bases. The germline V gene encodes CDR1 SNHLY and CDR2 FYNNEI. The J segment lost 0 bases and the V segment lost 6 bases, leaving 12 bases of the junction unmatched. The CDR3 is made up of 17 amino acids. Written as DNA, the CDR3 is TGTGCCAGCAGGGCACCCGGGGAGCGGGGCAGCACAGATACGCAGTATTTT. This gives the protein CASRAPGERGSTDTQYF.

The J gene is TRBJ2-7, the V gene TRBV23-1; D is uncertain. TRBV23-1 is an ORF, with its function uncertain. The V and J ends lost 6 bases and 9 bases respectively, with 24 bases between them. This CDR3 has 15 residues. The CDR3 coding sequence is TGCGCCAGCAGACCCCCTAGGAACTTACAACTTACGCAGTACTTC. It is translated as CASRPPRNLQLTQYF.

The J gene is TRBJ1-1, the V gene TRBV5-1; D perhaps matches TRBD1 (5 bases). The CDR3 has 16 amino acids. Germline assignment: CDR1 SGHRS and CDR2 YFSETQ. The V and J ends lost 2 bases and 4 bases respectively, with 18 bases between them. The CDR3 loop is CASSFRPDRRGTEAFF. CDR3 DNA sequence: TGCGCCAGCAGCTTTCGGCCCGATCGGAGGGGCACTGAAGCTTTCTTT. Supplemented by reference TRBV5-1 and TRBJ1-1, the full variable domain reads KAGVTQTPRYLIKTRGQQVTLSCSPISGHRSVSWYQQTPGQGLQFLFEYFSETQRNKGNFPGRFSGRQFSNSRSEMNVSTLELGDSALYLCASSFRPDRRGTEAFFGQGTRLTVV.

This chain links TRBV7-2 with TRBJ1-5; no clear D gene. Trimming left V 5 bases short and J 7 bases short, with 12 bases between. CDR3 length: 13 amino acids. Per the germline V gene, CDR1 is SGHTA and CDR2 is FQGNSA. CDR3 sequence reads: CASSPEVKQPQHF. CDR3 bases: TGTGCCAGCAGCCCCGAGGTCAAGCAGCCCCAGCATTTT.

The V gene is TRBV15, the J gene TRBJ2-1; 10 bases line up with TRBD2. Looked up from germline, CDR1 is LNHNV and CDR2 is YYDKDF (reference sequence). Trimming removed 3 bases from V and 9 bases from J; junction bases left unmatched: 5. This CDR3 has 14 residues. CDR3 protein: CATSSASGGGEQFF. In DNA, the CDR3 is TGTGCCACCAGCAGCGCTAGCGGGGGAGGTGAGCAGTTCTTC.

The chain recombines TRBV7-9 with TRBJ2-7, with 12 nucleotides matching TRBD1. Germline-derived CDR1 and CDR2 are SEHNR and FQNEAQ (reference sequence). This CDR3 is 17 amino acids long. V shed 5 bases and J 5 bases; nucleotides not matched to a gene: 13. The CDR3 protein is CASSRRGQGAFMNEQYF. CDR3 DNA: TGTGCCAGCAGCAGGCGGGGACAGGGGGCTTTCATGAACGAGCAGTACTTC.

The V gene is TRBV5-4, the J gene TRBJ1-6; no definite D call. This CDR3 has 14 residues. V lost 0 bases to trimming and J lost 8 bases, with 9 bases between them. Germline loops: CDR1 SGHNT, CDR2 YYREEE (reference sequence). The CDR3 DNA reads TGTGCCAGCAGCTTGGACAGCTCTTATTCACCCCTCCACTTT. Translating gives CASSLDSSYSPLHF.

The chain has TRBV18 and TRBJ2-3; D might be TRBD2 (6 bases). The V and J ends lost 4 bases and 6 bases respectively, with 17 bases between them. Germline values: CDR1 KGHSH, CDR2 LQKENI. The CDR3 is 15 amino acids. The CDR3 DNA is TGTGCCAGCTCACAGGGGACCGCCGCGGGGGATACGCAGTATTTT. As protein: CASSQGTAAGDTQYF. Full variable domain (rest looked up from reference TRBV18 and TRBJ2-3): NAGVMQNPRHLVRRRGQEARLRCSPMKGHSHVYWYRQLPEEGLKFMVYLQKENIIDESGMPKERFSAEFPKEGPSILRIQQVVRGDSAAYFCASSQGTAAGDTQYFGPGTRLTVL.

V is TRBV29-1 and J is TRBJ2-5; D gene ambiguous. The J call is in doubt because the DNA end fits TRBJ2-7 better. The CDR3 extends over 11 amino acids. Per the germline V gene, CDR1 is SQVTM and CDR2 is ANQGSEA. CDR3 DNA sequence: TGCAGCGTTGGGCTGGACTACGAGCAGTACTTC. This sequence encodes CSVGLDYEQYF.

The table lists this clone with a count of one. Other nucleotide sequences in the sample specify the same CDR3. This chain connects TRBV30 to TRBJ1-5, with TRBD1 as a possible D gene (5 bases). CDR1 and CDR2 from the germline V gene are GTSNPN and SVGIG (reference sequence). The CDR3 consists of 13 residues. V was clipped by 1 base and J by 4 bases, with 8 bases between them. This CDR3 reads CAWSGGGNQPQHF. The CDR3, as DNA: TGTGCCTGGAGTGGTGGGGGGAATCAGCCCCAGCATTTT.

This clone was detected once. The chain recombines TRBV28 with TRBJ1-2; 11 bases match TRBD1. CDR1 and CDR2 (germline): MDHEN, SYDVKM. V dropped 2 bases and J dropped 8; count of bases not matched to a gene: 16. CDR3 size: 18 residues. The CDR3 DNA follows: TGTGCCAGCAGTTTACTGGACAGGGGGCTTTCGACCCATATAGGCTACACCTTC. The encoded protein is CASSLLDRGLSTHIGYTF.

The rearrangement uses TRBV29-1 and TRBJ2-5; D is perhaps TRBD1 (6 bases). The CDR3 runs 13 residues. CDR1 is SQVTM and CDR2 is ANQGSEA in the germline V gene. Trimming cost V 3 bases and J 5 bases, with 13 bases left between them. DNA of the CDR3: TGCAGCGTTGACAGGGGAAGTGAGGAGACCCAGTACTTC. It encodes CSVDRGSEETQYF. The whole variable domain, remainder taken from reference TRBV29-1 and TRBJ2-5, is SAVISQKPSRDICQRGTSLTIQCQVDSQVTMMFWYRQQPGQSLTLIATANQGSEATYESGFVIDKFPISRPNLTFSTLTVSNMSPEDSSIYLCSVDRGSEETQYFGPGTRLLVL.

The rearrangement links TRBV5-4 to TRBJ2-1, with TRBD2 matching 7 bases. Trimming cost V 4 bases and J 7 bases; bases outside gene matches: 14. This CDR3 contains 16 residues. Germline CDR1 reads SGHNT; CDR2 reads YYREEE (reference sequence). The CDR3 sequence is CASSPSGTRAVNEQFF. DNA for the CDR3: TGTGCCAGCAGCCCAAGCGGGACCCGAGCGGTAAATGAGCAGTTCTTC.

The count of this clone is one. This rearrangement joins TRBV12-5 to TRBJ2-7, with 8 bases fitting TRBD2. CDR3 length equals 12 residues. The germline gives CDR1 LGHNT, CDR2 FRNRAP. Trimming cost V 2 bases and J 7 bases; bases outside gene matches: 1. CDR3 protein: CASGLRLAEQYF. Here the CDR3 DNA reads TGTGCTAGTGGTTTGAGACTAGCGGAGCAGTACTTC.

The chain combines TRBV15 with TRBJ2-5, with D possibly matching TRBD2 (6 bases). Near its end, the DNA agrees better with TRBJ2-7, so the J call may be wrong. The CDR3 totals 14 residues. The germline gives CDR1 LNHNV, CDR2 YYDKDF (reference sequence). The CDR3 DNA reads as TGTGCCACCAGCAGAGATCGGCGGGGCTACGAGCAGTACTTC. It encodes CATSRDRRGYEQYF.

The V and J genes are TRBV9 and TRBJ2-7; D possibly corresponds to TRBD2 (7 bases). This CDR3 spans 16 amino acids. Trimming removed 4 bases at V and 2 bases at J, with 19 bases between. The germline CDR1 and CDR2 sequences are SGDLS and YYNGEE. This chain's CDR3 is CASSPSGGGGAYEQYF. The CDR3 region has the DNA TGTGCCAGCAGCCCTAGTGGGGGAGGGGGGGCCTACGAGCAGTACTTC.

The J gene is TRBJ1-5, the V gene TRBV15; D uncertain. Germline CDR1 LNHNV, CDR2 YYDKDF (reference sequence). V dropped 0 bases and J dropped 0 bases, with 9 bases sitting between them. The CDR3 extends over 16 amino acids. The CDR3 DNA follows: TGTGCCACCAGCAGAGAATCGGTCAATAGCAATCAGCCCCAGCATTTT. Protein product: CATSRESVNSNQPQHF.

J is TRBJ1-1 and V is TRBV5-6, with D possibly matching TRBD1 (6 bases). This CDR3 contains 16 residues. Looked up from germline, CDR1 is SGHDT and CDR2 is YYEEEE. V dropped 4 bases and J dropped 0 bases, with 16 bases sitting between them. This chain's CDR3 is CASSQEQGNVNTEAFF. CDR3 sequence (DNA): TGTGCCAGCAGCCAGGAACAGGGAAACGTGAACACTGAAGCTTTCTTT.

The rearrangement links TRBV5-1 to TRBJ1-1, with 8 bases lining up with TRBD1. CDR1 and CDR2 from the germline V gene are SGHRS and YFSETQ. The length of the CDR3 is 15 residues. Losses at the gene ends were 3 bases for V and 4 bases for J; bases not matched to a gene: 8. CDR3 sequence reads: CASSYQTGGSTEAFF. Here the CDR3 DNA reads TGCGCCAGCAGCTACCAAACAGGGGGGAGCACTGAAGCTTTCTTT.

This clone was observed a single time. CDR3 sequence (DNA): TGTGCCAGCAGCGTATCGAGCGGGGGACAAGAGACCCAGTACTTC. Protein product: CASSVSSGGQETQYF. The chain combines TRBV9 with TRBJ2-5, with 8 bases fitting TRBD2. Trimming cost V 1 base and J 2 bases; bases outside gene matches: 4. This CDR3 contains 15 residues. Germline V lookup: CDR1 SGDLS, CDR2 YYNGEE.

The chain employs TRBV5-1 and TRBJ2-5; perhaps TRBD2 as D (5 bases). Germline V gives CDR1 SGHRS, CDR2 YFSETQ. The CDR3 loop spans 14 amino acids. V shed 4 bases and J shed 2 bases, with 12 bases lying between them. The CDR3 region is CASSPGSGQETQYF. The CDR3, as DNA: TGCGCCAGCAGCCCGGGGTCGGGACAAGAGACCCAGTACTTC.

V and J are TRBV15 and TRBJ1-2; maybe TRBD1 (5 bases). This CDR3 comprises 18 residues. CDR1 LNHNV and CDR2 YYDKDF come from the germline V gene (reference sequence). The V end was cut by 0 bases, the J end by 2 bases, with 19 bases between. The CDR3 DNA sequence: TGTGCCACCAGCAGAGATTCGGCCAGTAGGGGCCTAAACTATGGCTACACCTTC. This codes for CATSRDSASRGLNYGYTF. The full variable domain, rest sourced from reference TRBV15 and TRBJ1-2, is DAMVIQNPRYQVTQFGKPVTLSCSQTLNHNVMYWYQQKSSQAPKLLFHYYDKDFNNEADTPDNFQSRRPNTSFCFLDIRSPGLGDTAMYLCATSRDSASRGLNYGYTFGSGTRLTVV.

J is TRBJ1-2 and V is TRBV5-1; no definite D call. The CDR3 runs 14 residues. The V end was cut by 2 bases, the J end by 4 bases, with 12 bases between. The germline V gene encodes CDR1 SGHRS and CDR2 YFSETQ. CDR3 sequence reads: CASSLGGATYGYTF. The CDR3 coding sequence is TGCGCCAGCAGCTTAGGTGGAGCGACCTATGGCTACACCTTC.